The following is a T cell receptor (beta chain) sequence with its context. CDR1 and CDR2 (germline): KGHSH, LQKENI. V shed 3 bases and J 7 bases; nucleotides not matched to a gene: 8. The CDR3 sequence is 15 residues long. This sample is drawn from a study of OX40 agonist ivuxolimab in advanced cancers. Method: immunoSEQ multiplex PCR; TCRdb's copy keeps in-frame clones and lacks some. The data contain roughly 66,000 clones, under 85% of them singletons. This clonotype originated in an adult with an advanced solid tumor such as melanoma, head and neck, liver or kidney cancer. The rearrangement links TRBV18 to TRBJ2-2; TRBD2 agrees at 7 bases. This sample comprised CD4+ or CD8+ T cells sorted from blood, obtained in a trial of the OX40 agonist ivuxolimab. The CDR3 loop is CASSPPGTNDGELFF. Written as DNA, the CDR3 is TGTGCCAGCTCACCCCCCGGGACTAACGACGGGGAGCTGTTTTTT. The full variable domain, its missing parts supplied by reference TRBV18 and TRBJ2-2, is NAGVMQNPRHLVRRRGQEARLRCSPMKGHSHVYWYRQLPEEGLKFMVYLQKENIIDESGMPKERFSAEFPKEGPSILRIQQVVRGDSAAYFCASSPPGTNDGELFFGEGSRLTVL.